This T cell receptor (beta chain) was identified during a study of technical replicates of blood from several donors. The CDR3 extends over 14 amino acids. Germline CDR1 and CDR2: SGHVS and FNYEAQ. With V trimmed by 5 bases and J by 4 bases, 4 bases remained unmatched. Sequencing was performed with immunoSEQ multiplex PCR; in TCRdb, only in-frame clones are kept and a portion is missing. Found here are tens of thousands of clones, about 90% of them singletons; the top ten hold under 0.5%. The sequence came from a human donor in good health. Some clones in this sample may be carry-over from other donors' samples. Input material: T cells isolated from PBMCs. The chain joins TRBV7-6 to TRBJ1-1; the match to TRBD1 covers 10 bases. The CDR3 coding sequence is TGTGCCAGCAGCGAGACAGGGGGCATCACTGAAGCTTTCTTT. Encoded protein: CASSETGGITEAFF.